This T cell receptor beta chain was sequenced during a study of vaccination and CD4 T cells after COVID-19. Study-level background: Post-vaccination specimens were collected at a median of about 68 days following dose two (range 14 to 241).

Sequenced with the Oncomine TCR Beta short-read assay was DNA taken from cultured CD4+ T cells. TCRdb ran MiXCR on the PCR reads and lists one entry per CDR3 protein. The sample carries approximately 13,000 distinct CDR3 sequences, 50% to 75% recorded once. Germline V gene sequence: CDR1 SNHLY, CDR2 FYNNEI. The CDR3 is made up of 15 amino acids. Deletions cut 8 bases from V and 0 bases from J, with 11 bases between. Treatment described: roughly ten-day PBMC culture with coronavirus spike peptide pools or control peptides (ViraFEST assay). In the ViraFEST assay, peptide-pool expansion preceded TCR sequencing of expanded clonotypes. A remark on this clonotype: Its antigen is not identified.

Study-level findings and limits: Reactive clonotype counts went from median roughly 20 after infection to 30 to 45 after vaccination, nonsignificantly. The authors identified 304 of 307 vaccine-specific clones in convalescent patients as spike mono-reactive.

This clonotype was obtained from a human donor who had recovered from COVID-19. The chain joins TRBV2 to TRBJ1-6; D possibly corresponds to TRBD1 (5 bases). The sequenced sample was CD4+ T cells from blood, cultured in vitro. CDR3 in amino acids: CASGDQGSYNSPLHF. CDR3 nucleotides: TGTGCCAGCGGGGATCAGGGCTCCTATAATTCACCCCTCCACTTT.